The T cell receptor (beta chain) under discussion was sequenced for a study of CD8 T cells in Susac syndrome. Study-level results: Clonal expansion of Susac CD8+ cells peaked in TEMRA cells, and it also peaked in active patients. Roughly 5 Susac-specific public clones appeared in CD8+ TEMRA repertoires, and under 20 in total CD8+ repertoires.

Random hexamers were used to reverse transcribe the RNA input (about 0.5 to 1 ug). Each CDR3 protein gets one entry after TCRdb re-called the immunoSEQ multiplex PCR reads with MiXCR. The sample yields roughly 100,000 distinct CDR3 sequences, around 94% seen once. CDR1 DFQATT and CDR2 SNEGSKA come from the germline V gene (reference sequence). This CDR3 comprises 18 residues. Comment on this clonotype: Its antigen is not identified. One end of the junction fails to match germline, which may point to a read error.

This chain connects TRBV20-1 to TRBJ2-3, with TRBD2 matching 9 bases. Source material: CD8+ T cells from PBMCs. The TCR sequence derives from a human donor with Susac syndrome. Here the CDR3 reads CSASGGLAGYAGTDTQFF. CDR3 sequence (DNA): TGCAGTGCCTCAGGGGGGCTAGCGGGGTATGCTGGGACAGATACGCAGTTTTTT.